One sample yielded the 16 T cell receptor beta chains listed below, sequenced in a study of technical replicates of blood from a few donors. Profiled with immunoSEQ multiplex PCR; TCRdb holds only in-frame clones, not every one. The sample contains about 69,000 clones, around 90% of which appear only once. The sequenced sample was PBMCs. These receptor sequences come from a human donor in good health. Some clones in this sample may be carry-over from other donors' samples.

The V call is TRBV5-1, the J call TRBJ1-4, with TRBD1 matching over 9 bases. V lost 4 bases and J lost 7; bases outside the gene matches: 11. The CDR3 totals 16 residues. Germline CDR1 SGHRS, CDR2 YFSETQ. The CDR3 nucleotides are TGCGCCAGCAGCCCAAGCGGGACAGGGTGGGGTGAAAAACTGTTTTTT. This sequence encodes CASSPSGTGWGEKLFF.

V and J are TRBV5-1 and TRBJ2-3, with 7 bases aligning to TRBD2. V shed 4 bases, J shed 3 bases, and the junction held 8 bases outside the gene matches. The CDR3 has 15 residues. CDR1 and CDR2 from the germline V gene are SGHRS and YFSETQ. CDR3 in DNA: TGCGCCAGCAGCCCGGGTGGTAGCGGGACAGATACGCAGTATTTT. Translation gives CASSPGGSGTDTQYF. Complete variable domain (other parts from reference TRBV5-1 and TRBJ2-3): KAGVTQTPRYLIKTRGQQVTLSCSPISGHRSVSWYQQTPGQGLQFLFEYFSETQRNKGNFPGRFSGRQFSNSRSEMNVSTLELGDSALYLCASSPGGSGTDTQYFGPGTRLTVL.

The chain couples TRBV19 to TRBJ1-2, with a weak D call TRBD1 (5 bases). V lost 0 bases to trimming and J lost 6 bases, with 11 bases between them. This CDR3 region has 14 residues. CDR1 is LNHDA, CDR2 SQIVND, per germline (reference sequence). CDR3 in DNA: TGTGCCAGTAGTATAGAGGGGCAGCCCCATGGCTACACCTTC. Protein product: CASSIEGQPHGYTF.

This clone was found many times. CDR3 residues: CASSPVYRGTYEQYF. Written as DNA, the CDR3 is TGTGCCAGCAGCCCCGTTTATAGGGGTACGTACGAGCAGTACTTC. The V gene is TRBV7-9, the J gene TRBJ2-7; D might be TRBD1 (5 bases). The CDR3 has 15 residues. Germline V gene data show CDR1 as SEHNR and CDR2 as FQNEAQ (reference sequence). Trimming cost V 5 bases and J 4 bases, with 18 bases left between them.

The rearrangement links TRBV7-2 to TRBJ2-5, with 11 bases fitting TRBD2. The V segment lost 4 bases and the J segment 1 base; nucleotides outside the gene matches: 8. Germline V gives CDR1 SGHTA, CDR2 FQGNSA. CDR3 size: 17 residues. The CDR3 is CASSWGVAGGPQETQYF. The CDR3 nucleotides are TGTGCCAGCAGCTGGGGGGTAGCGGGAGGGCCCCAAGAGACCCAGTACTTC.

This chain uses TRBV6-1 with TRBJ1-1; D ambiguous. V lost 6 bases and J 1 base, leaving 6 bases between the germline ends. The CDR3 covers 12 residues. Germline V gene data show CDR1 as MNHNS and CDR2 as SASEGT. The CDR3 protein is CASRDSNTEAFF. The CDR3 DNA reads as TGTGCCAGCAGGGACTCGAACACTGAAGCTTTCTTT.

The rearrangement links TRBV11-2 to TRBJ2-2; no firm D call. V lost 3 bases, J lost 5 bases, and 4 bases lay in between. This CDR3 is 12 amino acids long. Germline V gene data show CDR1 as SGHAT and CDR2 as FQNNGV. The CDR3 sequence: CASSLQTGELFF. The CDR3 nucleotides read TGTGCCAGCAGCTTGCAGACCGGGGAGCTGTTTTTT.

The rearrangement joins TRBV6-5 to TRBJ1-4; TRBD1 might be the D (5 bases). Trimming pared 2 bases from V and 7 bases from J, leaving 14 bases between. The germline V gene encodes CDR1 MNHEY and CDR2 SVGAGI. The CDR3 spans 15 residues. CDR3 sequence reads: CASSYRPGQGEKLFF. DNA of the CDR3: TGTGCCAGCAGTTACCGTCCGGGTCAGGGTGAAAAACTGTTTTTT.

The J gene is TRBJ1-3, the V gene TRBV7-2, with D perhaps TRBD1 (5 bases). This CDR3 is built from 15 residues. The V gene's germline CDR1 is SGHTA and CDR2 FQGNSA. V shed 5 bases and J shed 0 bases, with 11 bases lying between them. CDR3 in amino acids: CASSVNRNSGNTIYF. The CDR3 DNA follows: TGTGCCAGCAGCGTCAACAGGAACTCTGGAAACACCATATATTTT.

The chain couples TRBV5-1 to TRBJ2-7, with 7 nucleotides matching TRBD1. With 0 bases clipped from V and 4 bases from J, the junction kept 1 base outside the gene matches. This CDR3 has 13 amino acids. Germline CDR1 is SGHRS and CDR2 is YFSETQ. CDR3 loop: CASSLATGYEQYF. In DNA, the CDR3 is TGCGCCAGCAGCTTGGCGACAGGGTACGAGCAGTACTTC.

The chain recombines TRBV7-9 with TRBJ1-3; D is unresolved. CDR1 and CDR2 (germline): SEHNR, FQNEAQ (reference sequence). This CDR3 is 14 amino acids long. The V gene lost 5 bases and the J gene lost 4 bases, with 12 bases spanning the gap. The CDR3 DNA sequence: TGTGCCAGCAGCCTTCGTCAGGAAGGAAACACCATATATTTT. It is translated as CASSLRQEGNTIYF.

V gene TRBV5-8 combines with J gene TRBJ1-4; no definite D call. The CDR3 spans 16 residues. V shed 2 bases and J shed 5 bases, with 16 bases lying between them. Germline CDR1 and CDR2: SGHTS and YDEGEE. CDR3 coding DNA: TGTGCCAGCAGCTTTGGAGTGGCGACCCACAATGAAAAACTGTTTTTT. Its translation: CASSFGVATHNEKLFF.

This chain links TRBV19 with TRBJ2-5; TRBD2 aligns across 8 bases. J gave up 5 bases and V 4 bases, and 9 bases lay outside the gene matches. Per germline, CDR1 LNHDA and CDR2 SQIVND (reference sequence). This CDR3 contains 15 residues. CDR3 DNA: TGTGCCAGTAGTAGCGGACTAGCAGACAGGGAGACCCAGTACTTC. Translation gives CASSSGLADRETQYF.

This sequence joins TRBV5-1 and TRBJ2-5, with 10 bases matching TRBD2. The CDR3 covers 15 residues. Per germline, CDR1 SGHRS and CDR2 YFSETQ. J was trimmed by 5 bases and V by 3 bases; bases with no gene match: 7. The CDR3 protein is CASSWGASGSETQYF. CDR3 DNA sequence: TGCGCCAGCAGCTGGGGGGCTAGCGGGAGTGAGACCCAGTACTTC.

The J gene is TRBJ1-3, the V gene TRBV6-5; D uncertain. The germline V gene has CDR1 MNHEY and CDR2 SVGAGI. CDR3 length: 14 residues. Trimming cost V 2 bases and J 0 bases, with 5 bases left between them. CDR3 sequence (DNA): TGTGCCAGCAGTTACGAGTACTCTGGAAACACCATATATTTT. The encoded protein is CASSYEYSGNTIYF.

A single count supports this clone. The chain employs TRBV5-6 and TRBJ1-1, with D possibly being TRBD1 (5 bases). Trimming took 4 bases from V and 3 from J, leaving 16 bases between them. The CDR3 consists of 15 residues. Germline CDR1 is SGHDT and CDR2 is YYEEEE. The CDR3 nucleotides are TGTGCCAGCAGCCTATACGGGGACTTAGACACTGAAGCTTTCTTT. It yields the protein CASSLYGDLDTEAFF. The full variable domain, in which reference TRBV5-6 and TRBJ1-1 provide the parts outside the CDR3, is DAGVTQSPTHLIKTRGQQVTLRCSPKSGHDTVSWYQQALGQGPQFIFQYYEEEERQRGNFPDRFSGHQFPNYSSELNVNALLLGDSALYLCASSLYGDLDTEAFFGQGTRLTVV.